The rows below give T cell receptor beta chains drawn from one sample of a study of cytomegalovirus exposure and HLA in healthy donors. Here immunoSEQ multiplex PCR was the method, and the copy in TCRdb shows in-frame clones only, minus some. The data hold 130,000 to 150,000 clones, with 70% to 85% observed a single time. Sequenced: PBMCs. All receptors derive from a woman aged 55-70 years in good health and CMV-seropositive. Each CDR3 is given with its conserved first and last residue. The D gene is left open where the match is weak. Where a row states a size, it is once, few, many or the class of an expanded clone; other rows omit it.

J,D,V,size,CDR3,DNA
TRBJ1-2,.,TRBV28,.,CASQSGGYYGYTF,TGTGCCAGTCAAAGTGGGGGGTACTATGGCTACACCTTC
TRBJ1-5,.,TRBV6-5,.,CASSLSGGQPQHF,TGTGCCAGCAGTCTTTCCGGAGGGCAGCCCCAGCATTTT
TRBJ2-3,.,TRBV2,.,CASSESGGRFTDTQYF,TGTGCCAGCAGTGAATCCGGGGGGCGTTTCACAGATACGCAGTATTTT
TRBJ1-1,.,TRBV19,.,CASTRLMNTEAFF,TGTGCCAGTACACGGTTAATGAACACTGAAGCTTTCTTT
TRBJ2-5,TRBD2,TRBV2,.,CASRPGLAEETQYF,TGTGCCAGCAGGCCGGGACTAGCGGAAGAGACCCAGTACTTC
TRBJ1-1,.,TRBV5-4,.,CASSKATEAFF,TGTGCCAGCAGCAAAGCGACTGAAGCTTTCTTT
TRBJ2-2,TRBD2,TRBV7-2,.,CASTEVGTRISTGELFF,TGTGCCAGCACCGAGGTTGGGACTAGGATAAGCACCGGGGAGCTGTTTTTT
TRBJ2-2,.,TRBV29-1,.,CSVGIAGAGELFF,TGCAGCGTGGGGATTGCAGGGGCCGGGGAGCTGTTTTTT
TRBJ1-1,.,TRBV4-1,.,CASSQDRGRGAFF,TGCGCCAGCAGCCAAGACAGGGGCCGGGGAGCTTTCTTT
TRBJ1-6,TRBD1,TRBV11-2,once,CASSVAGGRAPPLHF,TGTGCCAGCAGCGTCGCAGGGGGCCGGGCCCCACCCCTCCACTTT
TRBJ2-3,TRBD2,TRBV13,.,CASSSPRERGTTITDTQYF,TGTGCCAGCAGCTCCCCACGCGAGCGGGGGACGACGATCACAGATACGCAGTATTTT
TRBJ2-5,.,TRBV13,.,CASSYTGNQETQYF,TGTGCCAGCAGCTATACAGGGAACCAAGAGACCCAGTACTTC